This T cell receptor beta chain appears in the sequencing data of a study of T cells after posttransplantation cyclophosphamide. Findings and caveats of the study: Donor-recipient repertoire similarity was low at 1-2 months, rising over year one.

This clone occurred a few times. What it binds is unknown. This related bone marrow graft donor gave peripheral blood on the day of marrow donation. Assay: immunoSEQ multiplex PCR; the TCRdb copy retains only in-frame clones and omits some. Recorded here are around 44,000 clones, none singletons. Looked up from germline, CDR1 is SEHNR and CDR2 is FQNEAQ (reference sequence). The CDR3 extends over 17 amino acids. V shed 6 bases and J 2 bases; nucleotides not matched to a gene: 7. The sequencing sample was made of PBMCs. The TCR comes from a man aged 40-55 years in good health, CMV-negative, and a related stem cell transplant donor. The rearrangement links TRBV7-9 to TRBJ2-6, with 10 bases fitting TRBD1. CDR3: CASRQTGGNTGANVLTF. CDR3 DNA: TGTGCCAGCAGACAGACAGGGGGCAACACTGGGGCCAACGTCCTGACTTTC. The full variable domain, rest sourced from reference TRBV7-9 and TRBJ2-6, is DTGVSQNPRHKITKRGQNVTFRCDPISEHNRLYWYRQTLGQGPEFLTYFQNEAQLEKSRLLSDRFSAERPKGSFSTLEIQRTEQGDSAMYLCASRQTGGNTGANVLTFGAGSRLTVL.